Each of the 5 T cell receptor beta chains below was sequenced from the same sample in a study of cytomegalovirus exposure and HLA in healthy donors. PCR involved 60 Vbeta and 13 Jbeta primers. Libraries were prepared by immunoSEQ multiplex PCR; TCRdb keeps only in-frame clonotypes and omits some of them. The data show more than 95,000 clones, roughly 76% seen once. Specimen: PBMCs. Receptor source: a woman aged 45-65 years in good health and CMV-seronegative.

With respect to this clone: At one boundary the junction diverges from the germline segment, which might be a read error. The CDR3 spells CSSSAGGLGNTIYF. CDR3 bases: TGTTCCAGCAGCGCAGGGGGTCTTGGAAACACCATATATTTT. The V call is TRBV7-9, the J call TRBJ1-3, with 7 bases that match TRBD1. CDR3 size: 14 residues. The germline V gene encodes CDR1 SEHNR and CDR2 FQNEAQ (reference sequence).

V is TRBV6-6 and J is TRBJ1-5; 7 bases fit TRBD1. The CDR3 consists of 13 residues. V lost 7 bases, J lost 4 bases, and 4 bases stayed unmatched. Germline V gives CDR1 MNHNY, CDR2 SVGAGI (reference sequence). For the CDR3, the DNA is TGTGCCAGCATAGGGGGCCGGAATCAGCCCCAGCATTTT. Its protein is CASIGGRNQPQHF.

This clone was seen a few times. The CDR3 region has the DNA TGTGCCAGCAGCTCCGGACAGGGGGCCTATAATTCACCCCTCCACTTT. Translating it yields CASSSGQGAYNSPLHF. The V call is TRBV7-9, the J call TRBJ1-6, with 10 bases identical to TRBD1. Germline CDR1 SEHNR, CDR2 FQNEAQ (reference sequence). The CDR3 extends over 16 amino acids. The V gene end was trimmed by 4 bases and the J gene end by 2 bases; junction bases not matched to a gene: 2.

The chain uses TRBV5-4 and TRBJ2-1; 10 bases are shared with TRBD1. The V segment lost 2 bases and the J segment 5 bases; nucleotides outside the gene matches: 4. This CDR3 is built from 15 residues. Germline CDR1 is SGHNT and CDR2 is YYREEE (reference sequence). The DNA of the CDR3 is TGTGCCAGCAGCTTCGGACAGGGGGTGAACAATGAGCAGTTCTTC. Protein product: CASSFGQGVNNEQFF.

This clone was observed a few times. This chain links TRBV6-5 with TRBJ1-4; 10 bases map to TRBD1. The CDR3 totals 15 residues. Germline lookup yields CDR1 MNHEY and CDR2 SVGAGI. J was trimmed by 7 bases and V by 6 bases; bases with no gene match: 8. The DNA of the CDR3 is TGTGCCAGCAGGAGCGGGACAGGGGATAGTGAAAAACTGTTTTTT. Encoded protein: CASRSGTGDSEKLFF.